The present T cell receptor (beta chain) was sequenced within a study of CD8 T cells in Susac syndrome. Random hexamers were used to reverse transcribe the RNA input (about 0.5 to 1 ug). One entry per CDR3 protein results from TCRdb running MiXCR on the immunoSEQ multiplex PCR reads. The data show 130,000 to 150,000 distinct CDR3 sequences, 90% to 95% seen once. Germline V gene data show CDR1 as MNHEY and CDR2 as SMNVEV (reference sequence). V lost 4 bases, J lost 2 bases, and 9 bases lay in between. There are 14 residues in the CDR3. The controls, all healthy donors, were matched for age and sex. This sequence joins TRBV27 and TRBJ2-1; D is possibly TRBD2 (5 bases). Material: CD8+ T cells from PBMCs. The TCR comes from a human donor in good health. The CDR3 DNA follows: TGTGCCAGCAGTTCAAGCGGCCCCTACAATGAGCAGTTCTTC. Amino acids: CASSSSGPYNEQFF.